These 5 T cell receptor beta chains were all obtained from the same sample, sequenced in a study of human T cells and chemical hapten exposure. Time point defined: patch test 1, 2 weeks after DPC sensitization. Treatment defined: therapeutic diphenylcyclopropenone sensitization with weekly scalp DPC. TCRdb processed the RACE reads anew with MiXCR; each CDR3 protein has one entry. The data show 70,000 to 100,000 distinct CDR3 sequences, under 9% seen once. Sequences were derived from whole blood, sampled in connection with sensitization to the hapten diphenylcyclopropenone (DPC). Receptors were obtained from a woman under 40 with alopecia areata. Some clones in this sample may be carry-over from other donors' samples.

This clonotype was observed many times. V is TRBV20-1 and J is TRBJ2-2; a possible D gene is TRBD2 (6 bases). The CDR3 sequence is 17 residues long. Germline V gene lookup returns CDR1 DFQATT and CDR2 SNEGSKA (reference sequence). Trimming left V 2 bases short and J 1 base short, with 17 bases between. In nucleotides, the CDR3 is TGCAGTGCTAGATCCCGGAGGGTATCAGGGAACACCGGGGAGCTGTTTTTT. It encodes CSARSRRVSGNTGELFF.

The chain has TRBV5-5 and TRBJ1-3; perhaps TRBD1 as D (6 bases). CDR1 SGHKS and CDR2 YYEKEE come from the germline V gene (reference sequence). CDR3 length: 16 residues. V gave up 0 bases and J gave up 2 bases, with 12 bases separating them. CDR3 loop: CASSLEGGLTGNTIYF. In DNA, the CDR3 is TGTGCCAGCAGCTTGGAAGGGGGGCTAACTGGAAACACCATATATTTT. The variable domain in full, with the rest retrieved from reference TRBV5-5 and TRBJ1-3, is DAGVTQSPTHLIKTRGQQVTLRCSPISGHKSVSWYQQVLGQGPQFIFQYYEKEERGRGNFPDRFSARQFPNYSSELNVNALLLGDSALYLCASSLEGGLTGNTIYFGEGSWLTVV.

This chain uses TRBV15 with TRBJ2-1; TRBD2 matches 9 bases. The length of the CDR3 is 20 residues. Losses at the gene ends were 5 bases for V and 0 bases for J; bases not matched to a gene: 17. Germline CDR1 is LNHNV and CDR2 is YYDKDF (reference sequence). The CDR3 coding sequence is TGTGCCACCAGCCTGGGGGGCGTGGGGCGGGGGGGAAGCTCCTACAATGAGCAGTTCTTC. This encodes CATSLGGVGRGGSSYNEQFF.

This rearrangement joins TRBV3-1 to TRBJ2-7, with 10 bases that match TRBD1. The CDR3 has 15 residues. The germline V gene has CDR1 LGHDT and CDR2 YNNKEL (reference sequence). V shed 6 bases and J 6 bases; nucleotides not matched to a gene: 11. The CDR3 DNA sequence: TGTGCCAGCAGACAAACAGGGACAGGGGAAGTCGAGCAGTACTTC. It yields the protein CASRQTGTGEVEQYF.

This rearrangement joins TRBV7-2 to TRBJ1-2; 8 positions agree with TRBD1. V shed 5 bases, J shed 5 bases, and the junction held 10 bases outside the gene matches. CDR1 and CDR2 (germline): SGHTA, FQGNSA. The CDR3 loop spans 15 amino acids. The CDR3 DNA reads TGTGCCAGCAGCCCCAGAGCCGGACAGGGTTATGGCTACACCTTC. Protein: CASSPRAGQGYGYTF.